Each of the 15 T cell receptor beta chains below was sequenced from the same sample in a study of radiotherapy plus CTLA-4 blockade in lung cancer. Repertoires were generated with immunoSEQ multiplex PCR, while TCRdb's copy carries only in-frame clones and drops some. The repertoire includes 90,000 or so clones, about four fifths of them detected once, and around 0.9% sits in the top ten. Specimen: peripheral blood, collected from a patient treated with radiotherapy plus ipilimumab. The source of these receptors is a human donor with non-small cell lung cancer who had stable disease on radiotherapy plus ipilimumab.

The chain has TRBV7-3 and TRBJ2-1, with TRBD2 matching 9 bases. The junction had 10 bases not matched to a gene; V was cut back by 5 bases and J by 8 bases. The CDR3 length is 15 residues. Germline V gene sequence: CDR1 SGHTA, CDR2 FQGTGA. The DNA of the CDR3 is TGTGCCAGCAGCCCAAGCCTAGCGGGAAGGGATGAGCAGTTCTTC. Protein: CASSPSLAGRDEQFF.

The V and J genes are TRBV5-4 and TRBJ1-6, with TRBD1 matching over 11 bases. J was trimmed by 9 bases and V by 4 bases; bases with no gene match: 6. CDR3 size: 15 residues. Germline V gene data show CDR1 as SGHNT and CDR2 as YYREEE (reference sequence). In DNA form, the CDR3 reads TGTGCCAGCAGCCGGGGGACAGGGGGGGTTTCACCCCTCCACTTT. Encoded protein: CASSRGTGGVSPLHF.

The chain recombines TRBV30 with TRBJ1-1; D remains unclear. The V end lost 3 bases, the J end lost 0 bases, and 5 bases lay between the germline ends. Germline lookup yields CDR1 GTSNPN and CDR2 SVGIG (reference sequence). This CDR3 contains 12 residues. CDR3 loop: CAWRRVNTEAFF. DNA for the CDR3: TGTGCCTGGAGAAGAGTGAACACTGAAGCTTTCTTT.

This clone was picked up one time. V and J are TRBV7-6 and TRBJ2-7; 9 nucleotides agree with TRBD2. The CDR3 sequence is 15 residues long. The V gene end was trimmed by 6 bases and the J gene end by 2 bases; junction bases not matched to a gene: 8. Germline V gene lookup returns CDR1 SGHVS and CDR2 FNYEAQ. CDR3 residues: CASSRLADPTYEQYF. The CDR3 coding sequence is TGTGCCAGCAGTCGACTAGCGGACCCGACCTACGAGCAGTACTTC.

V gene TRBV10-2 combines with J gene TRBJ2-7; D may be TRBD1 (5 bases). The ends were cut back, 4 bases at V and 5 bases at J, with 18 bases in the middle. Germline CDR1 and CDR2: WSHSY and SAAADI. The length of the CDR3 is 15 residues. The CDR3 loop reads CASSASSGLGHEQYF. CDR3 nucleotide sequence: TGCGCCAGCAGTGCCTCATCAGGGTTGGGCCACGAGCAGTACTTC.

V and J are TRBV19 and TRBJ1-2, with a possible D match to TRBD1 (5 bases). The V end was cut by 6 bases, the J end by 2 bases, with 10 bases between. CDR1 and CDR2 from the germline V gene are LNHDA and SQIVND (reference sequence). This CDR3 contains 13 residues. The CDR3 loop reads CASSTRDNYGYTF. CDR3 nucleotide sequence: TGTGCCAGTAGCACCCGGGACAACTATGGCTACACCTTC.

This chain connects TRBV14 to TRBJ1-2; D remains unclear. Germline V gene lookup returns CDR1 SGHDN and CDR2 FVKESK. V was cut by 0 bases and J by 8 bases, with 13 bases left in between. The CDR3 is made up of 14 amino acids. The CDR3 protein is CASSQDRRVEGYTF. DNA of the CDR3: TGTGCCAGCAGCCAAGATAGGAGGGTCGAAGGCTACACCTTC.

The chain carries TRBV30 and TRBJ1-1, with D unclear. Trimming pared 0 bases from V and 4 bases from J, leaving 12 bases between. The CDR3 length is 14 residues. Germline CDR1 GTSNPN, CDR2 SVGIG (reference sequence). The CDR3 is CAWSVHRFFTEAFF. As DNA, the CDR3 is TGTGCCTGGAGTGTACATAGATTCTTCACTGAAGCTTTCTTT.

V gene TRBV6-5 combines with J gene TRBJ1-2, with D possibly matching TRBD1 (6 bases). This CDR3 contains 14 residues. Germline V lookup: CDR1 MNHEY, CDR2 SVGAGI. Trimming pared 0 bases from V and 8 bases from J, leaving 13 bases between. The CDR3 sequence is CASSYSHRVGGYTF. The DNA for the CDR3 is TGTGCCAGCAGTTACTCCCACAGGGTGGGAGGCTACACCTTC.

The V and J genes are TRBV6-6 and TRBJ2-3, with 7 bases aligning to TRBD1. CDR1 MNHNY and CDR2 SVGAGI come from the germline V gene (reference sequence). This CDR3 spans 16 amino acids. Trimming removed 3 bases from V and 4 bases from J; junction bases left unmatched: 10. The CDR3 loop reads CASSYSEQGIPDTQYF. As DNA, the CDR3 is TGTGCCAGCAGTTATAGTGAACAGGGGATTCCAGATACGCAGTATTTT.

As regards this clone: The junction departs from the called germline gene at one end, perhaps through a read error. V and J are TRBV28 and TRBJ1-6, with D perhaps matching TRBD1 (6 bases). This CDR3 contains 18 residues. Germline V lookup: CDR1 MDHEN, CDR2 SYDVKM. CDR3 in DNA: TGTGCCAGCAGCTTATCCAGGGGATTGGGGTCCTATAATTCACCCCTCCACTTT. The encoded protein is CASSLSRGLGSYNSPLHF.

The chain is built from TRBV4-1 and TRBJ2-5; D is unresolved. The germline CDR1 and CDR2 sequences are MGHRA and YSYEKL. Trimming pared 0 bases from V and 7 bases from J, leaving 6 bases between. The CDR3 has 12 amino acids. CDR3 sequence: CASSQDGRTQYF. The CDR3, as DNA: TGCGCCAGCAGCCAAGATGGGCGGACCCAGTACTTC.

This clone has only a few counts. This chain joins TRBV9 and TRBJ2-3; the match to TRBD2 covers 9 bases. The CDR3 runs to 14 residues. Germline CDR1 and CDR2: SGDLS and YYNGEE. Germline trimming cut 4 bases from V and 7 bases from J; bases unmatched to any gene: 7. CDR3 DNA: TGTGCCAGCAGCAGTAGCGGGAGTGGAAATACGCAGTATTTT. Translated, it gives CASSSSGSGNTQYF.

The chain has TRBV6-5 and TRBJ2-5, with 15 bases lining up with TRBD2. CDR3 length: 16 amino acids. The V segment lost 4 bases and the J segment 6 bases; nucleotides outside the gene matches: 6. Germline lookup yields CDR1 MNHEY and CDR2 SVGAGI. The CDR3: CASSLAGLAGGQTQYF. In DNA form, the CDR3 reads TGTGCCAGCAGTTTGGCGGGACTAGCGGGAGGTCAGACCCAGTACTTC.

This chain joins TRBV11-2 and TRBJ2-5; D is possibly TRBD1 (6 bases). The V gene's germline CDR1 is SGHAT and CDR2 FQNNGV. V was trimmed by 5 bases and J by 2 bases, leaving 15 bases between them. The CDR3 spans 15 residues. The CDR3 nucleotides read TGTGCCAGCAGCACACTGACAGGTCAGCAAGAGACCCAGTACTTC. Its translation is CASSTLTGQQETQYF.